These 31 T cell receptor beta chains share one sample of origin, sequenced in a study of blood T cell repertoires in COVID-19. The protocol was immunoSEQ multiplex PCR, while the TCRdb copy is restricted to in-frame clones and leaves out a portion. In the table there are under 450,000 clones, 80% to 85% of which are singletons. Sequencing input: PBMCs or T cells enriched from blood (not recorded which). The receptor source for this set is a woman in her forties or fifties who had recovered from COVID-19.

The V gene is TRBV6-1, the J gene TRBJ1-5, with 7 bases matching TRBD1. This CDR3 comprises 19 residues. V dropped 3 bases and J dropped 1; count of bases not matched to a gene: 15. Germline values: CDR1 MNHNS, CDR2 SASEGT. CDR3 coding DNA: TGTGCCAGCAGTGATCCCCTAAGGACAGGTTTTATGAGCAATCAGCCCCAGCATTTT. This gives the protein CASSDPLRTGFMSNQPQHF.

V is TRBV3-1 (or the pseudogene TRBV3-2) and J is TRBJ2-2; TRBD2 matches at 8 bases. The CDR3 loop spans 15 amino acids. Losses at the gene ends were 6 bases for V and 5 bases for J; bases not matched to a gene: 8. Germline V CDR1 and CDR2: LGHDT, YNNKEL (reference sequence). This chain's CDR3 is CASSPKGLVTGELFF. CDR3 sequence (DNA): TGTGCCAGCAGTCCGAAGGGACTAGTAACCGGGGAGCTGTTTTTT.

This rearrangement joins TRBV5-1 to TRBJ2-7; 11 nucleotides match TRBD2. V dropped 0 bases and J dropped 4; count of bases not matched to a gene: 3. The CDR3 is 15 amino acids. Germline loops: CDR1 SGHRS, CDR2 YFSETQ. CDR3 nucleotides: TGCGCCAGCAGCTTGGGGGTAGCGGGAGGGTACGAGCAGTACTTC. It encodes CASSLGVAGGYEQYF.

J is TRBJ1-1 and V is TRBV7-9; no clear D. V shed 7 bases and J shed 2 bases, with 14 bases lying between them. CDR1 is SEHNR, CDR2 FQNEAQ, per germline (reference sequence). There are 14 residues in the CDR3. The CDR3 region has the DNA TGTGCCAGCAAGATACACGGAGCCAACACTGAAGCTTTCTTT. This gives the protein CASKIHGANTEAFF.

The CDR3 sequence: CAWSVGGAAQPQHF. The CDR3 DNA reads TGTGCCTGGAGTGTTGGTGGGGCCGCTCAGCCCCAGCATTTT. This sequence joins TRBV30 and TRBJ1-5; TRBD1 might be the D (5 bases). The CDR3 spans 14 residues. Germline CDR1 is GTSNPN and CDR2 is SVGIG (reference sequence). V lost 0 bases, J lost 6 bases, and 12 bases lay in between. Together with reference TRBV30 and TRBJ1-5, the CDR3 gives the full variable domain: SQTIHQWPATLVQPVGSPLSLECTVEGTSNPNLYWYRQAAGRGLQLLFYSVGIGQISSEVPQNLSASRPQDRQFILSSKKLLLSDSGFYLCAWSVGGAAQPQHFGDGTRLSIL.

There are a few counts of this clone. One junction end does not reproduce the germline sequence, and a read error may be involved. The V and J genes are TRBV6-1 and TRBJ2-7, with a possible D match to TRBD2 (6 bases). This CDR3 has 16 amino acids. Germline values: CDR1 MNHNS, CDR2 SASEGT. In DNA form, the CDR3 reads TGTGCCAGCAGTAAAGCAATTACCGGGACTTCCTACGAGCAGTACTTC. Translating gives CASSKAITGTSYEQYF.

The table lists this clone with a count of one. The rearrangement uses TRBV6-5 and TRBJ2-1; no firm D call. The V end lost 6 bases, the J end lost 5 bases, and 8 bases lay between the germline ends. From germline, CDR1 is MNHEY and CDR2 SVGAGI. The CDR3 length is 12 residues. CDR3 in DNA: TGTGCCAGCAGAACCAGTCACAATGAGCAGTTCTTC. This sequence encodes CASRTSHNEQFF.

The V call is TRBV5-6, the J call TRBJ2-1; 10 nucleotides agree with TRBD2. Trimming at V came to 0 bases and at J to 6 bases, leaving 3 bases not matched to a gene. The CDR3 is made up of 15 amino acids. Germline V gene data show CDR1 as SGHDT and CDR2 as YYEEEE. CDR3 DNA: TGTGCCAGCAGCTTGGCTAGCGGGAGTGGCAATGAGCAGTTCTTC. Its protein is CASSLASGSGNEQFF.

This chain connects TRBV6-5 to TRBJ1-2; tentative D call: TRBD1 (6 bases). The germline gives CDR1 MNHEY, CDR2 SVGAGI. The CDR3 spans 12 residues. V was shortened by 7 bases and J by 5 bases, with 11 bases between the two germline ends. CDR3 nucleotide sequence: TGTGCCAGCACGACAGGAGCGTATGGCTACACCTTC. It translates to CASTTGAYGYTF.

The sample holds one count of this clone. The gene calls are TRBV4-1 and TRBJ2-1, with D tentatively TRBD2 (5 bases). CDR1 and CDR2 from the germline V gene are MGHRA and YSYEKL. V dropped 0 bases and J dropped 0 bases, with 12 bases sitting between them. The CDR3 has 17 residues. CDR3 sequence (DNA): TGCGCCAGCAGCCAAGAACCCGGGGAGAGCTCCTACAATGAGCAGTTCTTC. This codes for CASSQEPGESSYNEQFF.

V usage is TRBV5-5 and J usage is TRBJ1-2; D may be TRBD1 (5 bases). The CDR3 sequence is 14 residues long. V lost 0 bases and J 2 bases, leaving 8 bases between the germline ends. CDR1 and CDR2 (germline): SGHKS, YYEKEE (reference sequence). CDR3: CASSLGRENYGYTF. DNA of the CDR3: TGTGCCAGCAGCTTGGGCAGGGAAAACTATGGCTACACCTTC.

This chain joins TRBV7-2 and TRBJ1-1; the D gene is possibly TRBD1 (5 bases). This CDR3 spans 13 amino acids. The germline V gene encodes CDR1 SGHTA and CDR2 FQGNSA. V lost 5 bases and J lost 11, with 18 bases in between. CDR3 region: CASSPRGAPRAFF. CDR3 bases: TGTGCCAGCAGCCCACGTGGGGCGCCCAGGGCTTTCTTT.

The chain is built from TRBV4-1 and TRBJ1-4; D unresolved. V was pared by 6 bases and J by 8 bases, with 13 bases between. The germline gives CDR1 MGHRA, CDR2 YSYEKL. The CDR3 length is 13 residues. The CDR3 here is CASSWESEEKLFF. CDR3 DNA sequence: TGCGCCAGCAGTTGGGAGTCTGAGGAAAAACTGTTTTTT.

The V gene is TRBV19, the J gene TRBJ1-1, with a possible D match to TRBD1 (5 bases). V was shortened by 0 bases and J by 10 bases, with 12 bases between the two germline ends. This CDR3 has 13 amino acids. Germline values: CDR1 LNHDA, CDR2 SQIVND (reference sequence). The CDR3 is CASSIEGGARAFF. The DNA of the CDR3 is TGTGCCAGTAGTATAGAAGGAGGGGCAAGAGCTTTCTTT.

This rearrangement joins TRBV10-3 to TRBJ1-4; possibly TRBD1 for D (5 bases). Germline-derived CDR1 and CDR2 are ENHRY and SYGVKD. Trimming removed 6 bases at V and 3 bases at J, with 11 bases between. This CDR3 has 14 residues. The DNA for the CDR3 is TGTGCCATCAGAGGACCAGGGTCTAATGAAAAACTGTTTTTT. This sequence encodes CAIRGPGSNEKLFF.

This clone was seen just once. The chain couples TRBV7-2 to TRBJ1-2; 7 bases are shared with TRBD1. This CDR3 is 14 amino acids long. CDR1 is SGHTA, CDR2 FQGNSA, per germline. V dropped 5 bases and J dropped 3; count of bases not matched to a gene: 6. CDR3 nucleotides: TGTGCCAGCAGCCAAAGACAGGGAGACTATGGCTACACCTTC. Residues: CASSQRQGDYGYTF. The full variable domain, rest sourced from reference TRBV7-2 and TRBJ1-2, is GAGVSQSPSNKVTEKGKDVELRCDPISGHTALYWYRQSLGQGLEFLIYFQGNSAPDKSGLPSDRFSAERTGGSVSTLTIQRTQQEDSAVYLCASSQRQGDYGYTFGSGTRLTVV.

The chain carries TRBV6-5 and TRBJ2-7; 9 bases line up with TRBD1. V was pared by 0 bases and J by 0 bases, with 0 bases of the junction left unmatched. The CDR3 runs to 15 residues. Per the germline V gene, CDR1 is MNHEY and CDR2 is SVGAGI. CDR3 sequence reads: CASSYSGQGSYEQYF. The CDR3 bases are TGTGCCAGCAGTTACTCGGGACAGGGCTCCTACGAGCAGTACTTC.

This sequence joins TRBV6-5 and TRBJ1-4; D gene ambiguous. Germline CDR1 and CDR2: MNHEY and SVGAGI. V was cut by 7 bases and J by 6 bases, with 15 bases left in between. The CDR3 sequence is 14 residues long. The CDR3 nucleotides read TGTGCCAGCACCGAACCGGGGAGGGATGAAAAACTGTTTTTT. This sequence encodes CASTEPGRDEKLFF.

In its sample, this clone was seen once. The chain links TRBV7-8 to TRBJ1-2; tentatively, D is TRBD1 (6 bases). The germline CDR1 and CDR2 sequences are SGHVS and FQNEAQ. The CDR3 runs 16 residues. V was shortened by 8 bases and J by 3 bases, with 22 bases between the two germline ends. The CDR3 loop reads CASLPAGGPVYYGYTF. The CDR3 DNA sequence: TGTGCCAGCCTCCCGGCGGGGGGCCCCGTCTACTATGGCTACACCTTC.

CDR3 protein: CASSERDRGTEAFF. DNA for the CDR3: TGCGCCAGCAGCGAAAGGGACAGGGGCACTGAAGCTTTCTTT. The chain joins TRBV5-1 to TRBJ1-1; 10 positions match TRBD1. V dropped 4 bases and J dropped 4; count of bases not matched to a gene: 4. From germline, CDR1 is SGHRS and CDR2 YFSETQ. The CDR3 extends over 14 amino acids. Complete variable domain (other parts from reference TRBV5-1 and TRBJ1-1): KAGVTQTPRYLIKTRGQQVTLSCSPISGHRSVSWYQQTPGQGLQFLFEYFSETQRNKGNFPGRFSGRQFSNSRSEMNVSTLELGDSALYLCASSERDRGTEAFFGQGTRLTVV.

The J gene is TRBJ1-2, the V gene TRBV27; 7 bases align to TRBD1. Germline V gene sequence: CDR1 MNHEY, CDR2 SMNVEV (reference sequence). The trim removed 0 bases at V and 13 bases at J, leaving 11 bases unmatched. CDR3 length: 14 residues. The CDR3 DNA sequence: TGTGCCAGCAGTTTATCGCCGGGACAGAGCCTATCCACCTTC. Its translation: CASSLSPGQSLSTF.

As regards this clone: Mismatch with germline at one junction end may stem from a read error. V is TRBV6-5 and J is TRBJ2-5, with 7 bases fitting TRBD1. Germline lookup yields CDR1 MNHEY and CDR2 SVGAGI. The CDR3 is 13 residues long. CDR3 sequence (DNA): TGTGCCAGCAGGTCCAACCCCGACAGGGACCCGCACTTC. Amino acid sequence: CASRSNPDRDPHF.

The CDR3 is CASRKGQGVNSPLHF. CDR3 DNA: TGTGCCAGCAGAAAAGGACAGGGTGTCAATTCACCCCTCCACTTT. The V gene is TRBV2, the J gene TRBJ1-6; TRBD1 aligns across 8 bases. Germline CDR1 is SNHLY and CDR2 is FYNNEI. After removal of 6 bases from V and 7 bases from J, the junction contained 8 bases not matched to a gene. The CDR3 has 15 residues.

The chain couples TRBV6-5 to TRBJ1-1; D not certain. The V gene lost 6 bases and the J gene lost 5 bases, with 16 bases spanning the gap. The CDR3 loop spans 14 amino acids. The germline gives CDR1 MNHEY, CDR2 SVGAGI. CDR3 amino acids: CASRMPKPGTEAFF. CDR3 in DNA: TGTGCCAGCAGAATGCCGAAACCGGGAACTGAAGCTTTCTTT.

The chain links TRBV3-1 (or the pseudogene TRBV3-2) to TRBJ2-2; tentative D call: TRBD2 (5 bases). V was cut by 1 base and J by 6 bases, with 12 bases left in between. The CDR3 length is 15 residues. CDR1 and CDR2 (germline): LGHDT, YNNKEL (reference sequence). The CDR3 is CASSQGRLGAGELFF. CDR3 in DNA: TGTGCCAGCAGCCAAGGCCGACTCGGGGCCGGGGAGCTGTTTTTT.

The sample holds one count of this clone. The chain couples TRBV2 to TRBJ1-2; D perhaps matches TRBD1 (6 bases). Trimming pared 4 bases from V and 6 bases from J, leaving 15 bases between. This CDR3 has 14 residues. Germline V gives CDR1 SNHLY, CDR2 FYNNEI. The chain's CDR3 is CASSGDVGAHGYTF. The CDR3 DNA sequence: TGTGCCAGCAGTGGGGACGTGGGGGCCCATGGCTACACCTTC.

This clone was seen once. The chain is built from TRBV27 and TRBJ1-2; 8 bases line up with TRBD1. This CDR3 spans 14 amino acids. From germline, CDR1 is MNHEY and CDR2 SMNVEV (reference sequence). The trim removed 3 bases at V and 6 bases at J, leaving 6 bases unmatched. The CDR3 is CASSFRTGLDGYTF. The CDR3 bases are TGTGCCAGCAGTTTTCGGACAGGGTTAGATGGCTACACCTTC.

The V gene is TRBV27, the J gene TRBJ1-2; 12 bases map to TRBD1. The V gene's germline CDR1 is MNHEY and CDR2 SMNVEV (reference sequence). CDR3 length: 15 residues. With 5 bases clipped from V and 4 bases from J, the junction kept 5 bases outside the gene matches. This CDR3 reads CASSPGTGGVYGYTF. The CDR3 DNA reads TGTGCCAGCAGTCCTGGGACAGGGGGCGTCTATGGCTACACCTTC.

This chain joins TRBV10-2 and TRBJ2-7; 8 nucleotides match TRBD1. J gave up 2 bases and V 2 bases, and 5 bases lay outside the gene matches. Germline loops: CDR1 WSHSY, CDR2 SAAADI. The CDR3 totals 15 residues. The CDR3 DNA is TGCGCCAGCAGTGAGGGGACAGGACCGGCCTACGAGCAGTACTTC. This codes for CASSEGTGPAYEQYF.

The count of this clone is one. The V and J genes are TRBV6-2 or TRBV6-3 and TRBJ2-7, with 7 nucleotides matching TRBD1. CDR1 and CDR2 from the germline V gene are MNHEY and SVGEGT. The ends lost 7 bases at V and 0 bases at J; junction bases unmatched: 27. The CDR3 sequence is 21 residues long. The CDR3, as DNA: TGTGCCAGCACCCCTGGCCCCAAGGGGGCGCGAAAAGATGAGAGCTCCTACGAGCAGTACTTC. Translating gives CASTPGPKGARKDESSYEQYF.

The rearrangement joins TRBV10-1 to TRBJ1-5; 9 bases match TRBD1. Germline V gene data show CDR1 as WNHNN and CDR2 as SYGVQD (reference sequence). The CDR3 is 14 amino acids. Trimming at V came to 2 bases and at J to 6 bases, leaving 2 bases not matched to a gene. CDR3 loop: CASSEGTGSQPQHF. CDR3 nucleotide sequence: TGCGCCAGCAGTGAGGGGACAGGGAGTCAGCCCCAGCATTTT.